This T cell receptor beta chain was recovered during a study of blood T cell repertoires in COVID-19. The CDR3 is 15 residues long. Trimming cost V 6 bases and J 2 bases, with 16 bases left between them. Germline V gene lookup returns CDR1 MDHEN and CDR2 SYDVKM. Participants were aged roughly 18 to 100 years from 20 to 30 US areas. Participants were placed into cohorts based on the clinical history they reported. In the original analysis: Counts of nucleated cells, estimated from reference gene primer amplification, were obtained. Method: immunoSEQ multiplex PCR; TCRdb's copy keeps in-frame clones and lacks some. For V, J and clone size, that table is used; D and trimming come from the DNA. The sample records a few hundred thousand clones, 65% to 90% being singletons.

This clonotype was sampled from a woman in her forties with acute COVID-19. The sequenced sample was PBMCs or T cells enriched from blood (not recorded which). This chain joins TRBV28 and TRBJ2-5, with D tentatively TRBD1 (5 bases). In nucleotides, the CDR3 is TGTGCCAGCAGCTCCCCACAGGTCGTTCAAGAGACCCAGTACTTC. Amino acid sequence: CASSSPQVVQETQYF. Complete variable domain (other parts from reference TRBV28 and TRBJ2-5): DVKVTQSSRYLVKRTGEKVFLECVQDMDHENMFWYRQDPGLGLRLIYFSYDVKMKEKGDIPEGYSVSREKKERFSLILESASTNQTSMYLCASSSPQVVQETQYFGPGTRLLVL.